This T cell receptor beta chain was captured by sequencing in a study of vaccination effects on CD4 cells after COVID-19. Study-level findings and limits: Healthy vaccinees had only 1 of 255 vaccine-induced clones cross-react with common cold coronaviruses.

The method was immunoSEQ multiplex PCR; TCRdb's version includes in-frame clones alone and lacks a portion of them. The sample holds some 22,000 clones, under 80% seen once. Remarks on this clone: Its target is not known.

Before sequencing, viral peptide pools were used by the ViraFEST assay to expand antigen-specific CD4+ T cells. Isolation of CD4+ T cells took place after about ten days of culture. All study participants received two doses of BNT162b2 or mRNA-1273 vaccine. Vaccinees lacked prior SARS-CoV-2 infection and tested negative for nucleocapsid antibodies. PBMC were cultured at around 2 million per well with approximately 10 IU/ml IL-2 and about 9.2 ug/ml peptides. Days 3 and 7 saw half the medium replaced with IL-2 medium. This CDR3 comprises 13 residues. From germline, CDR1 is MNHEY and CDR2 SMNVEV (reference sequence). The junction had 3 bases not matched to a gene; V was cut back by 5 bases and J by 6 bases.

The sequences come from CD4+ T cells from PBMCs cultured with HCoV-NL63 spike peptides, collected after COVID-19 vaccination. The TCR comes from a human donor who received a COVID-19 vaccine. V is TRBV27 and J is TRBJ1-1; 10 positions agree with TRBD1. The DNA for the CDR3 is TGTGCCAGCAGTCCCGGGACAGGGGCTGAAGCTTTCTTT. Translating gives CASSPGTGAEAFF.